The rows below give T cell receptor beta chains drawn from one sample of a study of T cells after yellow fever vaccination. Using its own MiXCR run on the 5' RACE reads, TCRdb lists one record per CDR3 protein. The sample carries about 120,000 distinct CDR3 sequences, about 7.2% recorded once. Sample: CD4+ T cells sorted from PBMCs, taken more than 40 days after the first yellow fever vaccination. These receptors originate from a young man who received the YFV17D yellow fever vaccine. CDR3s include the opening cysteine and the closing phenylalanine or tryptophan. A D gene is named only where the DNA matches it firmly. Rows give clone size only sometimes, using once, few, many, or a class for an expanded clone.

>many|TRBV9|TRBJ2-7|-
TGTGCCAGCAGCGTAGATAGCGAGTGGTGGCGCGAGCAGTACTTC
CASSVDSEWWREQYF
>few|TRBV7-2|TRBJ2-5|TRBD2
TGTGCCAGCAGCTTAGTAGTATCCGGGGGGGTGGAGACCCAGTACTTC
CASSLVVSGGVETQYF
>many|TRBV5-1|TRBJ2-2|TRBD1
TGCGCCAGCAGCCTGGGACAGGGGTACACCGGGGAGCTGTTTTTT
CASSLGQGYTGELFF
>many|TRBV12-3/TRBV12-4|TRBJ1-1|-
TGTGCCAGCAGTTTTTCGTCTTTTGCTTTCTTT
CASSFSSFAFF
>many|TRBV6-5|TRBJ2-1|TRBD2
TGTGCCAGCAGTTATTGGGCGGGGGGGAGATCCAATGAGCAGTTCTTC
CASSYWAGGRSNEQFF
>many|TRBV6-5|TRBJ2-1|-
TGTGCCAGCAGTTACGACGTTAGTTCAGGGGACTCCTACAATGAGCAGTTCTTC
CASSYDVSSGDSYNEQFF
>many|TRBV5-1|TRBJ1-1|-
TGCGCCAGCAGCTCCGAGGGGCTAACTGAAGCTTTCTTT
CASSSEGLTEAFF
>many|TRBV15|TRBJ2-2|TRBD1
TGTGCCACCAGCAGGGACAGGGGGTACACCGGGGAGCTGTTTTTT
CATSRDRGYTGELFF
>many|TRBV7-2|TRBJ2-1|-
TGTGCCAGCAGCTTAGGTGAAAATGAGCAGTTCTTC
CASSLGENEQFF
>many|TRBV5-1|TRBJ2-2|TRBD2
TGCGCCAGCAGGCGCGAACCGGGGGGAAGTGGAACCGGGGAGCTGTTTTTT
CASRREPGGSGTGELFF
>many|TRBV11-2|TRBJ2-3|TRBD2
TGTGCCAGCAGCTTAGAATGGCGCGGGGGGGCGGGGACAGATACGCAGTATTTT
CASSLEWRGGAGTDTQYF
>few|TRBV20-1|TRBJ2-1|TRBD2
TGCAGTGCTAGAGACCAACAAGGACTAGCGCTTTGGAATGAGCAGTTCTTC
CSARDQQGLALWNEQFF
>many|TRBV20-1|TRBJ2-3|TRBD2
TGCAGTGCTAGAGCAGAGAAGCGGGGGACAGATACGCAGTATTTT
CSARAEKRGTDTQYF
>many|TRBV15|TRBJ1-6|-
TGTGCCACCAGCAGAGATAGACGGAGATCACCCCTCCACTTT
CATSRDRRRSPLHF
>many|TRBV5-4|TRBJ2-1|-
TGTGCCAGCAGCACGGGCGGGGGCGCGATCTACAATGAGCAGTTCTTC
CASSTGGGAIYNEQFF
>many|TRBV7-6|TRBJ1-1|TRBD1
TGTGCCAGCAGCGTAGACAGGGTAGCTGAAGCTTTCTTT
CASSVDRVAEAFF
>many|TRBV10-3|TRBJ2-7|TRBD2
TGTGCCATCTCGGGGACTAGCGGGAGCTACGAGCAGTACTTC
CAISGTSGSYEQYF
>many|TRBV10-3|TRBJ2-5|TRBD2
TGTGCCATCAGTGATAGACTAGCGGGGAAAGAGACCCAGTACTTC
CAISDRLAGKETQYF
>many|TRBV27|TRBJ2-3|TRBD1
TGTGCCACCACGCCGGGACAGGGATCAGATACGCAGTATTTT
CATTPGQGSDTQYF
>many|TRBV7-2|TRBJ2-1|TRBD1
TGTGCCAGCAGCAGGGGACAGCACAATGAGCAGTTCTTC
CASSRGQHNEQFF
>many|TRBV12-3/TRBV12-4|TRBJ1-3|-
TGTGCCAGCAGTCCACAGATTTCCTCTGGAAACACCATATATTTT
CASSPQISSGNTIYF
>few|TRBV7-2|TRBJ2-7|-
TGTGCCAGCAGCTTTCGGGGAAGCTCCTACGAGCAGTACTTC
CASSFRGSSYEQYF
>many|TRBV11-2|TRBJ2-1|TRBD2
TGTGCCAGCAGCCGTCTAGCGGGGGGGTCCTACAATGAGCAGTTCTTC
CASSRLAGGSYNEQFF
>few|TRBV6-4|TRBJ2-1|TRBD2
TGTGCCAGCAGTGGGCTAGCGGGGGGAAGACACAATGAGCAGTTCTTC
CASSGLAGGRHNEQFF
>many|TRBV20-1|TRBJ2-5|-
TGCAGTGCGTTTAGGGGAGGAGAGGGCCAGTACTTC
CSAFRGGEGQYF
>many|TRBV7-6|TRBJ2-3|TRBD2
TGTGCCAGCAGCGACGGAGCGGGGGGGCTCGCAGATACGCAGTATTTT
CASSDGAGGLADTQYF
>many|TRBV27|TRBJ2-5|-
TGTGCCAGCAGTTTTCGGGTGCGGGAGACCCAGTACTTC
CASSFRVRETQYF
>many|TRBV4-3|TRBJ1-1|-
TGCGCCAGCAGCCAAGACAGAGGCACTGAAGCTTTCTTT
CASSQDRGTEAFF
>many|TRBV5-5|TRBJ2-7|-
TGTGCCAGCAGCTTGGCTATCCTTGAAGAGCAGTACTTC
CASSLAILEEQYF
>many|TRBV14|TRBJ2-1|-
TGTGCCAGCAGTTCGGGAGAAGGGTACGGTGAGCAGTTCTTC
CASSSGEGYGEQFF
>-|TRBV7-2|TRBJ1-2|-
TGTGCCAGCAGCTTCGATACGGATTACACCTTC
CASSFDTDYTF
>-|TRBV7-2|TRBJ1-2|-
TGTGCCAGCAGCTTAATGGCAGGGAAGGAGGGCTACACCTTC
CASSLMAGKEGYTF
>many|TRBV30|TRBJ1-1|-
TGTGCCGCCTTCATGAACACTGAAGCTTTCTTT
CAAFMNTEAFF
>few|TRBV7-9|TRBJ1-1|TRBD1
TGTGCCAGCAGCCCGCAGGGGGCGAAAACTGAAGCTTTCTTT
CASSPQGAKTEAFF
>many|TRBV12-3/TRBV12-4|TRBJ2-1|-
TGTGCCAGCAGTTTCTCCGGGGTGGAGCAGTTCTTC
CASSFSGVEQFF
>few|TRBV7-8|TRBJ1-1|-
TGTGCCAGCAGCTTAGCGAACGCAGTCATGAACACTGAAGCTTTCTTT
CASSLANAVMNTEAFF
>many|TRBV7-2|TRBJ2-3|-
TGTGCCAGCAGCTTATCGGATACGCAGTATTTT
CASSLSDTQYF
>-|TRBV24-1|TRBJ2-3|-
TGTGCCACCTCTCTTACAGGCACAGATACGCAGTATTTT
CATSLTGTDTQYF
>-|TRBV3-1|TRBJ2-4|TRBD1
TGTGCCAGCAGCCAAGGAGTTTGGGACAGACGAAAAAACATTCAGTACTTC
CASSQGVWDRRKNIQYF
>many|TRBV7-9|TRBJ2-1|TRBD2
TGTGCCAGCAGCCCCACCTGGGCTAGCGGGGGTAACAATGAGCAGTTCTTC
CASSPTWASGGNNEQFF
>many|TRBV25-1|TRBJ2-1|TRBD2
TGTGCCAGCAGTGTGACTAGCGAAAACCCTAAAGTTTTCTTC
CASSVTSENPKVFF
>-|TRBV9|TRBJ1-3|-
TGTGCCAGCAGCCCCAACTTATGGGGAGGGAGCTCTGGAAACACCATATATTTT
CASSPNLWGGSSGNTIYF
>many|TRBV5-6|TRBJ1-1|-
TGTGCCAGCAGCTTTTTTGATGGGGATACAGGAATCACTGAAGCTTTCTTT
CASSFFDGDTGITEAFF
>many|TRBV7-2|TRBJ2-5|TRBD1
TGTGCCAGCAGCCCTCGGACAGGGAAAGAGACCCAGTACTTC
CASSPRTGKETQYF
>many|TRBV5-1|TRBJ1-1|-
TGCGCCAGCAGCCTGGGGGGGATCGACACTGAAGCTTTCTTT
CASSLGGIDTEAFF
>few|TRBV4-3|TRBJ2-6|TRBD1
TGCGCCAGCAGCCTTCACGACAGGGCCCCTGGGGCCAACGTCCTGACTTTC
CASSLHDRAPGANVLTF
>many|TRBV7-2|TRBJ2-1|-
TGTGCCAGCAGCTTGTCGGGGGGCGGGGGGTTCTTC
CASSLSGGGGFF
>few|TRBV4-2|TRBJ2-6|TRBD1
TGTGCCAGCAGCCAAGTATCTAGGGGGCAGAGAGGGGCCAACGTCCTGACTTTC
CASSQVSRGQRGANVLTF
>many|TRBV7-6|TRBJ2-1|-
TGTGCCAGCAGCTTAGTTATATACGGGGCCAATGAGCAGTTCTTC
CASSLVIYGANEQFF
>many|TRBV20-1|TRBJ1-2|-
TGCAGTGCTAGAGATACTTGGAACCCGAAGGGCTACACCTTC
CSARDTWNPKGYTF
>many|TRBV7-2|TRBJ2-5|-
TGTGCCAGCAGCGGGTGGGGGACCCAGTACTTC
CASSGWGTQYF
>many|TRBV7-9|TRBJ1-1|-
TGTGCCAGCAGCTTAGATGGGACTGAAGCTTTCTTT
CASSLDGTEAFF